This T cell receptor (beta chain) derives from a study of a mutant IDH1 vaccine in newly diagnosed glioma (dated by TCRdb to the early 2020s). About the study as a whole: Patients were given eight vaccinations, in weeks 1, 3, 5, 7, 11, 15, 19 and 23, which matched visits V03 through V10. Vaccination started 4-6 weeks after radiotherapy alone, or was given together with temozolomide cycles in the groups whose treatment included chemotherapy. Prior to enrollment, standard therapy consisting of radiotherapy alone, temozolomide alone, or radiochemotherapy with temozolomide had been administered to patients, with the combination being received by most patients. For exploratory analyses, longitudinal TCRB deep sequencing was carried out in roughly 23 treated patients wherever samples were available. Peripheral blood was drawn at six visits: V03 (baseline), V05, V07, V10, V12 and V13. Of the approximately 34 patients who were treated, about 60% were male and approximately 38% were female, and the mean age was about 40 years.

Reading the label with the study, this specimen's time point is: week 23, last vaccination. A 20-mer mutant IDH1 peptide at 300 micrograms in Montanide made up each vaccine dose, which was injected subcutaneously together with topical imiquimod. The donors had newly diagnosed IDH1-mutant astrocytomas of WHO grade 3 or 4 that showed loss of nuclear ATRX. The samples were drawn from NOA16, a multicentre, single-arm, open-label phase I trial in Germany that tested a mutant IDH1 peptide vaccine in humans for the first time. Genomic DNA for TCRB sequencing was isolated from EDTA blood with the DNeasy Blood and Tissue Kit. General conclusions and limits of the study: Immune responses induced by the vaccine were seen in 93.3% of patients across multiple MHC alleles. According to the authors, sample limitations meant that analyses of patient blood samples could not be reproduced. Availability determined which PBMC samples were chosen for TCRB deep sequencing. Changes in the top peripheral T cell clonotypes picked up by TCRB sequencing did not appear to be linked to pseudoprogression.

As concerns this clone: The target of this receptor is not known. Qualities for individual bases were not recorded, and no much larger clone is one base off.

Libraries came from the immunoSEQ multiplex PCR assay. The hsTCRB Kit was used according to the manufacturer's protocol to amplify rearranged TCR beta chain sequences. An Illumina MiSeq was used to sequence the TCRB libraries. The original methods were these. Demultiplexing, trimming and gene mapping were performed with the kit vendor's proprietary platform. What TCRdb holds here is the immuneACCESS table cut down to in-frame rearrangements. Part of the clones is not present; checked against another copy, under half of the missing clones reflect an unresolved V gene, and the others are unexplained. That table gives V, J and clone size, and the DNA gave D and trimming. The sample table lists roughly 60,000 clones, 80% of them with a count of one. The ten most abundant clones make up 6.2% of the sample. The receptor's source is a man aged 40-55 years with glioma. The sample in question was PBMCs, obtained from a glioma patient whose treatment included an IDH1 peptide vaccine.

The nucleotide sequence is TGCAGCGCGGACACAGGGGGTACTGGAAACACCATATATTTT. Protein translation: CSADTGGTGNTIYF. In this chain, TRBV29-1 is recombined with TRBJ1-3, with TRBD1 identical over 8 junction bases. From the cysteine up to the phenylalanine, the CDR3 has a length of 14 residues. Only CDR3 DNA remains: 42 bases, in frame from the first base. Ends trimmed: V by 7 bases, J by 2 bases; bases unmatched to a gene: 7. CDR1 is given as SQVTM and CDR2 as ANQGSEA, both from the germline V gene.